The source of this T cell receptor (beta chain) is a study of regulatory T cells in long-lasting Graves disease. This sample's time point: newly diagnosed GD, antithyroid drugs for less than 3 months. Extracted PBMC RNA gave rise to the TCR library. Building of the TCR beta libraries involved iRepertoire HTBI primers and Arm-PCR of CDR3 regions. TCRdb re-called the multiplex PCR reads through MiXCR, storing one row per CDR3 protein. The data contain 550,000 or so distinct CDR3 sequences, around 12% of them singletons. The CDR3 is 14 amino acids. Germline assignment: CDR1 PRHDT and CDR2 FYEKMQ (reference sequence). The germline V and J ends were trimmed by 8 bases and 4 bases, with 17 bases remaining between them. This clonotype was recorded many times. Its specificity is not known. Findings of the study overall: The TCR repertoire of persistent Graves' patients was less diverse than that of newly diagnosed ones.

This sample also appeared in a second study, on T cells in Graves' hyperthyroidism and ophthalmopathy.

The J gene is TRBJ1-1, the V gene TRBV13, with D maybe TRBD1 (5 bases). Sequences were derived from peripheral blood mononuclear cells (PBMCs), sampled at new diagnosis, from a patient treated with antithyroid drugs. The receptor was derived from a woman aged 25 to 39 with Graves disease. CDR3 sequence (DNA): TGTGCCAGCGGCCCGAGGGGCGGCGGCACTGAAGCTTTCTTT. Encoded protein: CASGPRGGGTEAFF.